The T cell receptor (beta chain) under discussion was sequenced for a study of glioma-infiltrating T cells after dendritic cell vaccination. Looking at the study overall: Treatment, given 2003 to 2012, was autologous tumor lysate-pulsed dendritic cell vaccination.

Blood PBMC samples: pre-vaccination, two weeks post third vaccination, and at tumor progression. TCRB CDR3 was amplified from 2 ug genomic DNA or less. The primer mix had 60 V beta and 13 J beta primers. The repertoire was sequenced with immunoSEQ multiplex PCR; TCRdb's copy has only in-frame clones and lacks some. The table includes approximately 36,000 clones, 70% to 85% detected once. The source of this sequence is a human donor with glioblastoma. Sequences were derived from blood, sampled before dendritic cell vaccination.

In DNA form, the CDR3 reads TGTGCCAGCAGTGAATCAGGGGGCACTGAAGCTTTCTTT. This sequence encodes CASSESGGTEAFF. The J gene is TRBJ1-1, the V gene TRBV2; 7 bases are shared with TRBD1. V was clipped by 2 bases and J by 4 bases; unmatched bases: 1. The germline V gene encodes CDR1 SNHLY and CDR2 FYNNEI. There are 13 residues in the CDR3.